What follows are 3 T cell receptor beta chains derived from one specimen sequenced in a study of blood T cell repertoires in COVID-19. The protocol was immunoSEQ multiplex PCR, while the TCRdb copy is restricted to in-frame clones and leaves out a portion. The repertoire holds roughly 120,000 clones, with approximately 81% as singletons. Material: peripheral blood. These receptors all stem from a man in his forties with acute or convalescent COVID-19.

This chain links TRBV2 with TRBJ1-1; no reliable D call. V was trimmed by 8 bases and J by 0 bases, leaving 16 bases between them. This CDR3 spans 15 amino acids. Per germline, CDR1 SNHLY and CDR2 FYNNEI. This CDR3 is CASPSEGALNTEAFF. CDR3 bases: TGTGCCAGCCCCTCGGAGGGAGCTTTGAACACTGAAGCTTTCTTT.

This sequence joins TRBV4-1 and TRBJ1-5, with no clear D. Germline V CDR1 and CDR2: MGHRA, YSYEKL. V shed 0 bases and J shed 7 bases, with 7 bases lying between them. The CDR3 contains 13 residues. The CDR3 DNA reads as TGCGCCAGCAGCCAAGATGGCAGGCAGCCCCAGCATTTT. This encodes CASSQDGRQPQHF.

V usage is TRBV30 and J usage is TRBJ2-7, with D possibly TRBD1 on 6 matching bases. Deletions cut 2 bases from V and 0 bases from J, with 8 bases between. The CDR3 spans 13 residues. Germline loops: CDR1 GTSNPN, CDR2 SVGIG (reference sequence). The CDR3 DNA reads TGTGCCTGGAGTTTGGGACACTCCTACGAGCAGTACTTC. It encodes CAWSLGHSYEQYF.